The rows below give T cell receptor beta chains drawn from one sample of a study of CXCR3-negative and CXCR3-positive naive CD8 T cells. Following a re-call of the 5' RACE reads, TCRdb has one entry per CDR3 protein and lacks DNA. The ten most abundant clones cover around a fifth of a sample with 45,000 to 70,000 distinct CDR3 sequences. The sequencing input was memory CD8+ T cells from blood. The receptors stem from a human donor in good health. Some clones in this sample may be carry-over from other donors' samples. Each CDR3 is given with its conserved first and last residue.

V	J	CDR3
TRBV10-3	TRBJ2-3	CAISGGAGGRPEYF
TRBV5-4	TRBJ2-7	CASSFSGPFYEQYF
TRBV3-1	TRBJ2-7	CASSLGTSGGLGWSYEQYF
TRBV14	TRBJ2-7	CASSQHTGFAYEQYF
TRBV2	TRBJ2-1	CASSDPSGGSSYNEQFF
TRBV12-3/TRBV12-4	TRBJ2-7	CASRPRGQKEQYF
TRBV12-3/TRBV12-4	TRBJ2-7	CASSLTSSGAIEQYF
TRBV5-1	TRBJ2-7	CASSSGQTSYEQYF
TRBV9	TRBJ1-1	CASSVGGGVTEAFF
TRBV20-1	TRBJ1-1	CSARDRVIEAFF
TRBV15	TRBJ1-5	CATRQQGYSNQPQHF
TRBV5-5	TRBJ2-7	CASSLTRGPLYEQYF
TRBV29-1	TRBJ2-2	CSVGQGPGGTGELFF
TRBV7-9	TRBJ2-3	CASSPRDRVPDTQYF
TRBV28	TRBJ2-7	CASSLVGNEYEQYF
TRBV20-1	TRBJ2-1	CSARDISAEQFF
TRBV19	TRBJ2-3	CASSRTDTDTQYF
TRBV7-2	TRBJ2-1	CASKSYENEQFF
TRBV5-1	TRBJ2-7	CASSWGQASFSYEQYF
TRBV7-9	TRBJ2-2	CASSLREGGDPGELFF
TRBV28	TRBJ2-7	CASSNTGGPYEQYF
TRBV7-2	TRBJ2-1	CASSLSISGGPSSYNEQFF
TRBV2	TRBJ2-1	CASSEGSGGIYNEQFF
TRBV5-1	TRBJ2-7	CASSLDTYEQYF
TRBV20-1	TRBJ1-3	CSALNQDRGNTIYF
TRBV2	TRBJ1-1	CASRDSFLMNTEAFF
TRBV30	TRBJ2-7	CAWSSAGGSGEQYF
TRBV14	TRBJ2-1	CASSQDLSYRYNEQFF
TRBV25-1	TRBJ2-7	CASSERGAPTYEQYF
TRBV29-1	TRBJ2-7	CSVVTGGAFHEQYF
TRBV12-3/TRBV12-4	TRBJ2-7	CASSYYGAEQYF
TRBV29-1	TRBJ1-2	CSVVGEDGYTF
TRBV20-1	TRBJ1-1	CSAKYRDTEAFF
TRBV27	TRBJ2-7	CASSLWTSTDEQFF
TRBV28	TRBJ2-2	CASSLQGAYGELFF
TRBV10-3	TRBJ2-7	CAISTGTPSYEQYF
TRBV5-4	TRBJ1-2	CASSSSEGPGGPYGYTF
TRBV10-3	TRBJ2-7	CAISDVVASYEQYF
TRBV12-3/TRBV12-4	TRBJ2-1	CASSFPGGNYNEQFF
TRBV15	TRBJ2-2	CATGLDAGELFF
TRBV7-2	TRBJ2-7	CASSLGDIAYEQYF